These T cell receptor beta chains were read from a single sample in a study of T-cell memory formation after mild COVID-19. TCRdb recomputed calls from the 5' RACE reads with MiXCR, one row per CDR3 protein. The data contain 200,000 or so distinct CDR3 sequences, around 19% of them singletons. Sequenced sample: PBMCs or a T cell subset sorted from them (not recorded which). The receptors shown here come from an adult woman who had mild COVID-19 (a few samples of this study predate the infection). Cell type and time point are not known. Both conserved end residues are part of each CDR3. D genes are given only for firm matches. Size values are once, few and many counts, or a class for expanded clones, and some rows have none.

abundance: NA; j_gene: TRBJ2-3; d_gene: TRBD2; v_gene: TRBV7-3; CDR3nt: TGTGCCAGCAGCTGGCGAGCGGGAGTAACAGATACGCAGTATTTT; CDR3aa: CASSWRAGVTDTQYF
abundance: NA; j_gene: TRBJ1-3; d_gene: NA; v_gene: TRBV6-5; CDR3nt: TGTGCCAGCAAAATCCGGCGAGAGGGCGGAAACACCATATATTTT; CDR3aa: CASKIRREGGNTIYF
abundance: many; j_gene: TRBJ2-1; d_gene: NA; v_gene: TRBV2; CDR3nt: TGTGCCAGCAGTGAAGGCCTTAACAATGAGCAGTTCTTC; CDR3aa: CASSEGLNNEQFF
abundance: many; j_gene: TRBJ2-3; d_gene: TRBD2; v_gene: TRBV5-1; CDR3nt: TGCGCCAGCAGCTTGGGGTCTAGCGGGAGCACAGATACGCAGTATTTT; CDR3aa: CASSLGSSGSTDTQYF
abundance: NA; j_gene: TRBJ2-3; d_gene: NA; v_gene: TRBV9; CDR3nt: TGTGCCAGCAGCGTAGTCGAGGGAGGTACGCAGTATTTT; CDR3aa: CASSVVEGGTQYF
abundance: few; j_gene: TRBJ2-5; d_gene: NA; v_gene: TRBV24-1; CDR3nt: TGTGCCACCAGTGATTTAGGGCTAGGGGGAGAGACCCAGTACTTC; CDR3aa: CATSDLGLGGETQYF
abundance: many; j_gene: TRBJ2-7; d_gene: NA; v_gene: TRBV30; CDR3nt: TGTGCCTGCGGGATGGACAGACCCTACGAGCAGTACTTC; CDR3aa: CACGMDRPYEQYF
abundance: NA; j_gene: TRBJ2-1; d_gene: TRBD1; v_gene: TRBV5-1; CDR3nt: TGCGCCAGCAGCTTTTGGGACAGGGACAACAATGAGCAGTTCTTC; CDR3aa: CASSFWDRDNNEQFF
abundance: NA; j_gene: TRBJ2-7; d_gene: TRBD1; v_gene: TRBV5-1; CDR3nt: TGCGCCAGCAGCTGGGGACAGTCCTACGAGCAGTACTTC; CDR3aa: CASSWGQSYEQYF
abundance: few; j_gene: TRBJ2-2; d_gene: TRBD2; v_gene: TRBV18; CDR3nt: TGTGCCAGCTCCCTTAGCGGGAGATCGAACACCGGGGAGCTGTTTTTT; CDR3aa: CASSLSGRSNTGELFF
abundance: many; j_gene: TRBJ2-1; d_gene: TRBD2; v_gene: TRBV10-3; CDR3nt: TGTGCCATCAGTGCCGGACTAGCGGACAACAATGAGCAGTTCTTC; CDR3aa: CAISAGLADNNEQFF
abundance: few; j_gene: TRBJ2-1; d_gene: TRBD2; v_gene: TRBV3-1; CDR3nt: TGTGCCAGCAGCCAGGACGGGACTAGGCAGTTCTTC; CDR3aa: CASSQDGTRQFF
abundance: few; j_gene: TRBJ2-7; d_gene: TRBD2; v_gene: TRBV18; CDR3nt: TGTGCCAGCTCACCCATAGCGGGGGGTACCTACGAGCAGTACTTC; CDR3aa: CASSPIAGGTYEQYF
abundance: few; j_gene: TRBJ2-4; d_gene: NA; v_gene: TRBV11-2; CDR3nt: TGTGCCAGCAGCCTAGGAGGGCTGGGGATTCAGTACTTC; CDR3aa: CASSLGGLGIQYF
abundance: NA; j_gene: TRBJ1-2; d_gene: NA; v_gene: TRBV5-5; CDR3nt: TGTGCCAGCAGCCTGACCAACGGGGGCCCAAACTATGGCTACACCTTC; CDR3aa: CASSLTNGGPNYGYTF
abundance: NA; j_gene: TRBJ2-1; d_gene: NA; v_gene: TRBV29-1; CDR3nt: TGCAGCGTTGGTCAGGTACTTAACAATGAGCAGTTCTTC; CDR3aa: CSVGQVLNNEQFF
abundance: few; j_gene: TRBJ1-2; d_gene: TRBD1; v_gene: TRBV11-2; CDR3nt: TGTGCCAGCACCCTGGACAGGACTAACTATGGCTACACCTTC; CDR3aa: CASTLDRTNYGYTF
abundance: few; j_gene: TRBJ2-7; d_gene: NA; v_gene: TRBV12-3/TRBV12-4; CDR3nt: TGTGCCAGCAGTTTAGAGGGCAGTCTCTACTACGAGCAGTACTTC; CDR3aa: CASSLEGSLYYEQYF
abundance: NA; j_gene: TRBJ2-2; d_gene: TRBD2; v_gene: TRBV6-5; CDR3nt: TGTGCCAGCACTGCTATAGCGGGGTCGAACACCGGGGAGCTGTTTTTT; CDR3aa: CASTAIAGSNTGELFF
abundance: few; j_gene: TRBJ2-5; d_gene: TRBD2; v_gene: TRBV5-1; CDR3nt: TGCGCCAGCAGCGCGGGGGGGGGCCAAGAGACCCAGTACTTC; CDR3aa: CASSAGGGQETQYF
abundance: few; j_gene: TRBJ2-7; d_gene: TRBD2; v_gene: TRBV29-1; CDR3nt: TGCAGCGTCGCCGGGACTAGCGGGGTTGTTACCTACGAGCAGTACTTC; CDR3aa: CSVAGTSGVVTYEQYF
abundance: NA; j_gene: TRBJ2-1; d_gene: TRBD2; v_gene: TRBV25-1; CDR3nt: TGTGCCAGCAGTTCTCTAGCGGGAGAAACCTACAATGAGCAGTTCTTC; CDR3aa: CASSSLAGETYNEQFF
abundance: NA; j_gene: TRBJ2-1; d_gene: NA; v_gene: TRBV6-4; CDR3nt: TGTGCCAGCACGCTACAGAAGGACAATGAGCAGTTCTTC; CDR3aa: CASTLQKDNEQFF
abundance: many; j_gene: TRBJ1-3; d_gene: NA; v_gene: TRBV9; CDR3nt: TGTGCCAGCAGCGTAGACAGCTCTGGAAACACCATATATTTT; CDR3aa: CASSVDSSGNTIYF
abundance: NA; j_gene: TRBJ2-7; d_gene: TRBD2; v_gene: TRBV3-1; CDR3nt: TGTGCCAGCAGCCACGGGACTAGCGGGGAAACCTATTCCTACGAGCAGTACTTC; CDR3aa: CASSHGTSGETYSYEQYF
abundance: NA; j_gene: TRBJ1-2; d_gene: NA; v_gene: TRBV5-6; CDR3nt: TGTGCCAGCAGCCTCCGACCGGATGGCTACACCTTC; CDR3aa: CASSLRPDGYTF
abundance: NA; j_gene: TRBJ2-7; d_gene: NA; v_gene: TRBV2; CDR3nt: TGTGCCAGCAGCGCTCGCCTGACTTCCTACGAGCAGTACTTC; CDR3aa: CASSARLTSYEQYF
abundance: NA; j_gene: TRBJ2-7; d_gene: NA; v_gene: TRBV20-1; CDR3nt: TGCAGCGGGGGACGGATAAAGTACGAGCAGTACTTC; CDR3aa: CSGGRIKYEQYF
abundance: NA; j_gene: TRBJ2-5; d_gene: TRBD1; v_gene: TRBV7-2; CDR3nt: TGTGCCAGCAGCTACGGACAGGGCCGACTAGAGACCCAGTACTTC; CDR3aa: CASSYGQGRLETQYF
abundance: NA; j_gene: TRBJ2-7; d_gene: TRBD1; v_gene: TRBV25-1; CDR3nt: TGTGCCAGCAGTGAAACAGGGGGTCCCTACGAGCAGTACTTC; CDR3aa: CASSETGGPYEQYF